The T cell receptor (beta chain) described here comes from a study of blood T cell repertoires in COVID-19. Study-wide background: Samples came from the United States, Italy and Spain, spanning acute and convalescent COVID-19. Sample material is recorded as cDNA or gDNA derived from T cells, B-cell-depleted T cells, or PBMCs.

Germline assignment: CDR1 SNHLY and CDR2 FYNNEI. Between the trimmed V and J ends, which lost 6 bases and 1 base, there was a span of 10 bases. This CDR3 has 14 amino acids. As handled by the study authors: Using reference gene primer amplification, nucleated cell counts were estimated. Clones were sequenced by immunoSEQ multiplex PCR, and TCRdb holds only the in-frame ones, with some missing. V and J calls and clone size are those listed in that table; D and trimming were worked out from the DNA. This table has about 50,000 clones, around 90% appearing once. Sequencing was performed on peripheral blood. This chain uses TRBV2 with TRBJ2-1, with D perhaps TRBD1 (6 bases). The origin of this receptor is a human donor in a cohort sampled during active COVID-19. Here the CDR3 DNA reads TGTGCCAGCAGGTCCCAGGGGTCCTACAATGAGCAGTTCTTC. This codes for CASRSQGSYNEQFF.